This T cell receptor (beta chain) comes out of a study of T cells expressing NK-cell markers (dated by TCRdb to the early 2020s). Study-level background: In sorted CD3+CD56+NKG2C+, CD3+CD56+NKG2C- and CD3+CD56-NKG2C+ T-cell subsets from eight donors, TCR beta-chain repertoires were profiled. Most of the eight sequenced donors were HCMV-seropositive and one was HCMV-seronegative. The eight sequenced donors were randomly selected healthy volunteers, three men and five women. Illumina HiSeq 2000/2500, MiSeq or NextSeq was used to sequence libraries as 2 x 150 bp reads. The paper as a whole reports these results and caveats: Whether the expanded NKG2C-expressing T cell clones were specific for HCMV antigens was left unclear. Those dominant clonotypes were again the most abundant among CD3+CD56-NKG2C+ cells in four donors, at about 28.3-65%. For about 6 donors, the dominant CD3+CD56+NKG2C+ clonotypes were among the top 10 CD8+ clonotypes and accounted for about 1.0-7.0% of CD8+ T cells.

TCRdb lists the instrument as Illumina HiSeq 2000. TCR beta cDNA libraries were made by 5'RACE template switching that added a universal primer site and unique molecular identifiers. Synthesis of cDNA was primed from the TCR beta constant segment and was followed by two consecutive PCR amplification steps. The original methods were these. MIGEC handled demultiplexing of the reads and grouping by UMI, while MiTCR was used to assemble and quantify clonotypes. Only TCR cDNA sequences supported by at least two reads were kept to exclude erroneous sequences. Downstream repertoire analysis used the tcR package, and clonotypes were matched across fractions by CDR3 nucleotide sequence plus V segment. VDJmatch was used to annotate antigen specificity against VDJdb, with one amino acid substitution allowed in CDR3. TCRdb reprocessed the reads and assigns one entry to each CDR3 protein sequence, leaving out DNA. Here the V and J calls rest on TCRdb's processing, not on the authors' analysis. This sample's table contains about 150,000 distinct CDR3 sequences. Clones ranked in the top ten supply 37% of the sample.

Spanning cysteine to phenylalanine, the CDR3 consists of 12 amino acids. A DNA sequence was not provided. CDR1 and CDR2, per the germline V gene, are SGHDN and FVKESK. As concerns this clonotype: This clone's antigen is unknown.

HCMV serostatus was determined by detecting HCMV-specific IgG in serum with a commercial ELISA kit. Peripheral blood mononuclear cells were isolated from blood by Ficoll density gradient centrifugation. Input material: blood T cells: a sorted CD56 or NKG2C T cell subset, CD4+ or CD8+ T cells, or bulk PBMC T cells (not recorded which). The rearrangement combines TRBV14 with TRBJ2-2. The source of this sequence is a woman aged 45-65 years in good health. Donor details come from another sample of the same person, matched by shared clones. The encoded CDR3 is CASSRWTGELFF.